A single TCR beta chain is shown here with its context. Its antigen remains unidentified. This specimen belongs to a study of T-cell reconstitution after alpha-beta-depleted transplantation in children. Points from the study as a whole: Several hundred graft clones that had expanded were reportedly the source of alpha-beta T cells about two months after transplant.

The germline gives CDR1 DFQATT, CDR2 SNEGSKA (reference sequence). CDR3 length: 14 amino acids. Trimming took off 6 bases at V and 5 bases at J, with 19 bases between the two ends. It was with unique molecular identifiers that the TCRbeta library was prepared. MiXCR, run by TCRdb on the PCR reads, gives a single entry per CDR3 protein. The repertoire includes 350,000 to 500,000 distinct CDR3 sequences, about 45% of them detected once, and roughly a quarter sits in the top ten. The source is a girl aged 2-10 years with aplastic anemia, due to receive a stem cell transplant. Specimen: PBMCs, collected before TCRalphabeta/CD19-depleted stem cell transplant. The chain links TRBV20-1 to TRBJ2-5; D uncertain. CDR3 nucleotide sequence: TGCAGTGCCGAGGATGGAGCAGGAGAGGAGACCCAGTACTTC. This encodes CSAEDGAGEETQYF.